The 17 T cell receptor beta chains given below trace back to one sample, sequenced in a study of Tregs in tolerant kidney transplant recipients. Profiled with immunoSEQ multiplex PCR; TCRdb holds only in-frame clones, not every one. The sample's table shows several thousand clones. Related graft donors supplied nonmyeloablative bone marrow transplants, and mixed chimerism was transient. The specimen was CD8+ T cells from blood (PBMCs), collected 12 months after the transplant. Receptors originate from a human patient who received a combined kidney and bone marrow transplant. Some of the T cells may derive from the graft donor.

As for this clone: The read ends 3 residues shy of where the CDR3 ends; the end is completed using the germline J gene. V and J are TRBV2 and TRBJ1-4; D perhaps matches TRBD1 (5 bases). Germline CDR1 SNHLY, CDR2 FYNNEI. V lost 5 bases and J 0 bases, leaving 13 bases between the germline ends. The CDR3 has 16 amino acids. The CDR3 protein is CASSRTGGATNEKLFF. The DNA read from the CDR3 is TGTGCCAGCAGTCGAACAGGAGGTGCAACTAATGAAAAA.

As for this clone: The read finishes 3 residues shy of the CDR3 end, and the germline J gene is used to complete it. The chain carries TRBV7-9 and TRBJ2-1, with a weak D call TRBD1 (6 bases). V lost 4 bases, J lost 2 bases, and 12 bases lay in between. This CDR3 contains 15 residues. The V gene's germline CDR1 is SEHNR and CDR2 FQNEAQ (reference sequence). CDR3 sequence reads: CASSYQGRAYNEQFF. Incomplete CDR3 DNA: TGTGCCAGCAGCTATCAGGGGAGAGCCTACAATGAG.

As concerns this clone: The read finishes 3 residues shy of the CDR3 end, and the germline J gene is used to complete it. The chain carries TRBV30 and TRBJ1-2; D unclear. Trimming pared 1 base from V and 4 bases from J, leaving 19 bases between. The CDR3 length is 16 residues. Looked up from germline, CDR1 is GTSNPN and CDR2 is SVGIG (reference sequence). The sequenced CDR3 bases are TGTGCCTGGAGTGCAGCGGAGGAGGGTAGTATCTATGGC. It translates to CAWSAAEEGSIYG. The CDR3 in its entirety is CAWSAAEEGSIYGYTF.

A word on this clone: The DNA ends 3 residues before the CDR3 does, and the rest of the CDR3 is filled in from the germline J gene. The V call is TRBV19, the J call TRBJ2-5; 11 positions agree with TRBD1. The CDR3 sequence is 16 residues long. Germline assignment: CDR1 LNHDA and CDR2 SQIVND (reference sequence). After removal of 5 bases from V and 4 bases from J, the junction contained 9 bases not matched to a gene. Partial CDR3 DNA: TGTGCCAGTAGTTCAACCCCCGGGACAGGGGGAGAGACC. Protein: CASSSTPGTGGET. The full CDR3 protein reads CASSSTPGTGGETQYF.

In regard to this clone: The read terminates 3 residues before the CDR3 end, so the remaining end is supplied by the germline J gene. The chain couples TRBV6-2 or TRBV6-3 to TRBJ1-2; TRBD1 might be the D (5 bases). The CDR3 runs 13 residues. Germline values: CDR1 MNHEY, CDR2 SVGEGT. The CDR3 bases that were read are TGTGCCAGCAGTTACGGGTCAGGGCCCAGC. This translates into CASSYGSGPS. In full, the CDR3 reads CASSYGSGPSYTF.

As concerns this clone: Read sequence stops 3 residues before the CDR3 end, and the germline J gene provides the missing end. This chain links TRBV7-9 with TRBJ1-2; TRBD1 matches 9 bases. The CDR3 runs to 15 residues. Germline CDR1 reads SEHNR; CDR2 reads FQNEAQ (reference sequence). CDR3 sequence reads: CASIKVPGTGNGYTF. The CDR3 DNA, read in part, is TGTGCCAGCATCAAGGTTCCCGGGACAGGGAACGGC.

The CDR3 is CSARGILGQGPWGTEAFF. Incomplete CDR3 DNA: TGCAGTGCTAGAGGCATCCTAGGACAGGGGCCGTGGGGCACTGAA. The genes are TRBV20-1 and TRBJ1-1; 9 positions match TRBD1. The CDR3 end is not reached by the read, which stops 3 residues before it; the germline J gene fills it in. J lost 4 bases, V lost 1 base, and 16 bases had no gene match. Germline assignment: CDR1 DFQATT and CDR2 SNEGSKA (reference sequence). This CDR3 contains 18 residues.

As for this clone: From the germline J gene comes the end of the CDR3, since the read stops 3 residues before it. This chain links TRBV2 with TRBJ2-7; a weak D match, TRBD2 (6 bases). CDR1 is SNHLY, CDR2 FYNNEI, per germline. CDR3 length: 14 residues. V was shortened by 6 bases and J by 1 base, with 13 bases between the two germline ends. Incomplete CDR3 DNA: TGTGCCAGCAGCCCGGGACTCCCGTCCTACGAG. It specifies CASSPGLPSYE. The entire CDR3 protein reads CASSPGLPSYEQYF.

Concerning this clone itself: With the read ending 3 residues before the CDR3 end, the germline J gene is used to fill in that end. The chain uses TRBV28 and TRBJ2-7; 8 bases line up with TRBD1. The trim removed 7 bases at V and 2 bases at J, leaving 7 bases unmatched. CDR3 length equals 14 residues. Germline CDR1 and CDR2: MDHEN and SYDVKM. CDR3 protein: CASTGQGETYEQYF. The CDR3 DNA, read in part, is TGTGCCAGCACCGGACAGGGAGAGACCTACGAG.

A note on this clone: The CDR3 extends 3 residues past the end of the read, so its final part is completed from the germline J gene. The rearrangement uses TRBV4-1 and TRBJ2-3, with 9 bases lining up with TRBD2. Per the germline V gene, CDR1 is MGHRA and CDR2 is YSYEKL. V lost 4 bases and J lost 2; bases outside the gene matches: 4. The CDR3 extends over 15 amino acids. Partial CDR3 DNA: TGCGCCAGCAGCCGAGCGGGAGGTACCACAGATACG. Translating gives CASSRAGGTTDT. The complete CDR3 sequence is CASSRAGGTTDTQYF.

Points on this clone: With the read ending 3 residues before the CDR3 end, the germline J gene is used to fill in that end. The chain couples TRBV7-9 to TRBJ2-7; TRBD1 agrees at 7 bases. CDR3 length: 13 residues. CDR1 is SEHNR, CDR2 FQNEAQ, per germline (reference sequence). J was trimmed by 4 bases and V by 11 bases; bases with no gene match: 11. CDR3 in amino acids: CAVERGRVYEQYF. The DNA read from the CDR3 is TGTGCCGTCGAGAGGGGGCGCGTTTACGAG.

Turning to this clone: The read falls 3 residues short of the CDR3 end, and the missing part is taken from the germline J gene. The J gene is TRBJ2-7, the V gene TRBV6-1; no clear D gene. The CDR3 is made up of 16 amino acids. Germline CDR1 MNHNS, CDR2 SASEGT. V lost 2 bases, J lost 0 bases, and 14 bases lay in between. The CDR3 sequence is CASSEPPPGYSYEQYF. CDR3 DNA (partial): TGTGCCAGCAGTGAACCCCCCCCCGGTTACTCCTACGAG.

Turning to this clone: The CDR3 is cut off 3 residues early in the read; its end comes from the germline J gene. The genes are TRBV20-1 and TRBJ2-1, with 7 positions matching TRBD2. The trim removed 4 bases at V and 5 bases at J, leaving 5 bases unmatched. This CDR3 is 13 amino acids long. CDR1 DFQATT and CDR2 SNEGSKA come from the germline V gene (reference sequence). Incomplete CDR3 DNA: TGCAGTGCTACTAGCGGAATCCACAATGAG. This codes for CSATSGIHNE. The entire CDR3 protein reads CSATSGIHNEQFF.

Turning to this clone: The CDR3 end lies 3 residues beyond the end of the read and is filled in from the germline J gene. The genes are TRBV7-9 and TRBJ2-7; 7 bases are shared with TRBD1. The CDR3 is 13 residues long. Germline V gene sequence: CDR1 SEHNR, CDR2 FQNEAQ (reference sequence). V lost 5 bases and J lost 2; bases outside the gene matches: 3. CDR3 region: CASSPTGAYEQYF. The CDR3 bases that were read are TGTGCCAGCAGCCCAACAGGGGCCTACGAG. Drawing the rest from reference TRBV7-9 and TRBJ2-7, the complete variable domain is DTGVSQNPRHKITKRGQNVTFRCDPISEHNRLYWYRQTLGQGPEFLTYFQNEAQLEKSRLLSDRFSAERPKGSFSTLEIQRTEQGDSAMYLCASSPTGAYEQYFGPGTRLTVT.

On this clone itself: The missing CDR3 end, 3 residues past where the read stops, is filled in from the germline J gene. J is TRBJ2-2 and V is TRBV10-1; 7 positions agree with TRBD2. The junction had 6 bases not matched to a gene; V was cut back by 11 bases and J by 6 bases. The germline V gene has CDR1 WNHNN and CDR2 SYGVQD (reference sequence). This CDR3 region has 12 residues. The sequenced CDR3 bases are TGCGCCCGTCCCGCGGGGGCCGGGGAG. It specifies CARPAGAGE. The CDR3 in full is CARPAGAGELFF.

The CDR3 loop reads CAMGQTSTDTQYF. The CDR3 bases that were read are TGTGCCATGGGACAGACTAGCACAGATACG. The chain carries TRBV10-3 and TRBJ2-3, with 7 nucleotides matching TRBD1. The read terminates 3 residues ahead of where the CDR3 ends, so the germline J gene completes it. J gave up 0 bases and V 9 bases, and 3 bases lay outside the gene matches. Germline loops: CDR1 ENHRY, CDR2 SYGVKD. This CDR3 region has 13 residues.

As for this clone: The read falls 3 residues short of the CDR3 end, and the missing part is taken from the germline J gene. This chain links TRBV7-8 with TRBJ2-1; TRBD2 is a possible D gene (5 bases). Germline V gene data show CDR1 as SGHVS and CDR2 as FQNEAQ. The CDR3 sequence is 15 residues long. Trimming stripped 2 bases from V and 4 bases from J, with 12 bases between. The CDR3 sequence is CASSLRAEPYNEQFF. Incomplete CDR3 DNA: TGTGCCAGCAGCTTAAGAGCGGAGCCATACAATGAG.